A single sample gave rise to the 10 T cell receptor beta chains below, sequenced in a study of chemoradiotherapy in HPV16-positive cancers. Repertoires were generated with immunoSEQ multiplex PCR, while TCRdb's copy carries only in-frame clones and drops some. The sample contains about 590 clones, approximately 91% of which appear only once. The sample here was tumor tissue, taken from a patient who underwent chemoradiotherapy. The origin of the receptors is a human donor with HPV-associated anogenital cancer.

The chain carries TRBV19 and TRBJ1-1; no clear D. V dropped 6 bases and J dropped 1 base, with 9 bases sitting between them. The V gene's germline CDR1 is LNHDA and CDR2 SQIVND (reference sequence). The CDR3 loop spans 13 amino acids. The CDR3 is CASSSQTNTEAFF. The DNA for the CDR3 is TGTGCCAGTAGCTCTCAGACGAACACTGAAGCTTTCTTT.

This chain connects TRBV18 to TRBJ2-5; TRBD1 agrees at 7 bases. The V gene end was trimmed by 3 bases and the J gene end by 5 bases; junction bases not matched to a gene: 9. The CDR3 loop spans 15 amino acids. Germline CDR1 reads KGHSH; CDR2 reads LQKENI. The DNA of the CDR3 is TGTGCCAGCTCACCTTCTGACAGGGTAGGGGAGACCCAGTACTTC. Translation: CASSPSDRVGETQYF. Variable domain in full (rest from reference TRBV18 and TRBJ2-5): NAGVMQNPRHLVRRRGQEARLRCSPMKGHSHVYWYRQLPEEGLKFMVYLQKENIIDESGMPKERFSAEFPKEGPSILRIQQVVRGDSAAYFCASSPSDRVGETQYFGPGTRLLVL.

This chain's CDR3 is CASSIQGSYNEQFF. The CDR3 DNA reads TGTGCCAGCAGTATCCAGGGTTCCTACAATGAGCAGTTCTTC. J is TRBJ2-1 and V is TRBV6-5; D possibly corresponds to TRBD1 (5 bases). V was clipped by 5 bases and J by 1 base, with 9 bases between them. This CDR3 region has 14 residues. CDR1 and CDR2 (germline): MNHEY, SVGAGI.

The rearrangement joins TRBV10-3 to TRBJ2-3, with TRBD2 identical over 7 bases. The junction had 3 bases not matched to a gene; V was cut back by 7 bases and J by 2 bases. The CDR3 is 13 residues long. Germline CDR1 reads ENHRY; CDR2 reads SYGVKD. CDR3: CAITSGNTDTQYF. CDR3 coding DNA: TGTGCCATCACTAGCGGAAACACAGATACGCAGTATTTT.

The CDR3 reads CASSSYTEAFF. Here the CDR3 DNA reads TGTGCCAGCAGCTCCTACACTGAAGCTTTCTTT. The chain links TRBV7-2 to TRBJ1-1; no clear D gene. The germline gives CDR1 SGHTA, CDR2 FQGNSA. V was trimmed by 4 bases and J by 3 bases, leaving 3 bases between them. The CDR3 has 11 residues. Looking up the rest from reference TRBV7-2 and TRBJ1-1 gives the full variable domain: GAGVSQSPSNKVTEKGKDVELRCDPISGHTALYWYRQSLGQGLEFLIYFQGNSAPDKSGLPSDRFSAERTGGSVSTLTIQRTQQEDSAVYLCASSSYTEAFFGQGTRLTVV.

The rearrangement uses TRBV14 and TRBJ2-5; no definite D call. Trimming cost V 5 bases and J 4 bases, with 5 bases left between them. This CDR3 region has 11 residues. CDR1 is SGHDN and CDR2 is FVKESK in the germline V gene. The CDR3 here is CASSAGETQYF. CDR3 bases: TGTGCCAGCAGCGCAGGAGAGACCCAGTACTTC.

The CDR3 protein is CASSPPVGETQYF. The CDR3 region has the DNA TGTGCCAGCTCACCACCGGTTGGGGAGACCCAGTACTTC. The V gene is TRBV18, the J gene TRBJ2-5, with unresolved D. V lost 0 bases, J lost 5 bases, and 7 bases lay in between. The V gene's germline CDR1 is KGHSH and CDR2 LQKENI. The CDR3 spans 13 residues.

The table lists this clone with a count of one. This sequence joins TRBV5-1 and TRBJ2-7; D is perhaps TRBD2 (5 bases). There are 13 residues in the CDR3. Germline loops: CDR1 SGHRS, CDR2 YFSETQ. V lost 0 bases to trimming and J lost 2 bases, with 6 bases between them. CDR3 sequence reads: CASSLEGAYEQYF. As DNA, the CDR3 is TGCGCCAGCAGCTTGGAGGGAGCCTACGAGCAGTACTTC.

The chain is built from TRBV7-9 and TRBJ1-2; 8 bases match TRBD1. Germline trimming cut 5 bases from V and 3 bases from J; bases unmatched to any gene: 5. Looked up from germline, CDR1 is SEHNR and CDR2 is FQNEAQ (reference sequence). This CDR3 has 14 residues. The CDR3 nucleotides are TGTGCCAGCAGCCAGACAGGGGTGGACTATGGCTACACCTTC. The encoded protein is CASSQTGVDYGYTF. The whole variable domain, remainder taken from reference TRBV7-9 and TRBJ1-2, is DTGVSQNPRHKITKRGQNVTFRCDPISEHNRLYWYRQTLGQGPEFLTYFQNEAQLEKSRLLSDRFSAERPKGSFSTLEIQRTEQGDSAMYLCASSQTGVDYGYTFGSGTRLTVV.

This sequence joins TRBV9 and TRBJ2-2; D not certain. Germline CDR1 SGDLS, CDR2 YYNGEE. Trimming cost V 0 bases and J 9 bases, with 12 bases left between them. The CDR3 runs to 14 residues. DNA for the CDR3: TGTGCCAGCAGCGTAGCTTTTGGCCGGCGGGAGCTGTTTTTT. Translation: CASSVAFGRRELFF.